The subject of this entry is one TCR beta chain. Its antigen is currently not known. No quality values exist for individual bases; no much larger clone is one base distant. The CDR3 regions of human TCRbeta chains were analyzed by immunosequencing. In the paper's pipeline: Repertoire TCRs were matched against a reference library of SARS-CoV-2-specific TCRs generated with the MIRA antigen-specificity platform. Breadth meant the fraction of unique TCRs that were SARS-CoV-2-associated, whereas depth meant the fraction of total T cells that were SARS-CoV-2-associated. Using the MIRA data, every spike-specific TCR was mapped to the spike region that the TCR reacted to and assigned to either a CD4 or a CD8 class. Log10-transformed breadth and depth values were compared by one-way ANOVA with Sidak's multiple comparisons tests. TCRdb's version of the immuneACCESS table is confined to in-frame rearrangements and falls short of the full clone set. An unresolved V gene accounts for under half of the shortfall where checked; the remainder is of unknown origin. V, J and clone size are those of that table, while D and trimming were read from the DNA. In all, the sample holds around 170,000 clones, and approximately 89% of those were seen once. Approximately 4.8% of the sample is in the top ten clones.

Taken with the paper, the label for time point translates to: baseline before first vaccination. Vaccinee samples came from UK trials COV001 and COV002, including a single-blind randomized controlled phase 2/3 trial of AZD1222 (ChAdOx1 nCoV-19) in healthy adults. Trial participant PBMC samples were collected at day 0 and day 28 after the second dose for TCRbeta chain sequencing. The CDR3, cysteine through phenylalanine, is 15 amino acids long. The entry retains the CDR3 DNA only, 45 bases that are in frame from base 1. The germline V gene encodes CDR1 SGHRS and CDR2 YFSETQ. V and J are trimmed by 4 bases and 2 bases, and the gene matches miss 6 bases of the junction. This sample is drawn from a study of T cell responses to AZD1222 COVID-19 vaccine (dated by TCRdb to 2020 to 2023). With regard to the full study: Because spike-specific TCR depth and breadth did not differ between the two schedules, AZD1222 recipients who got a second dose at roughly 4 weeks were pooled with those who got a second dose at roughly 12 weeks. A total of under 250 trial participants underwent TCR sequencing, of whom under 220 had received two doses of AZD1222 and 26 had received two doses of the MenACWY control vaccine. Trial participants were enrolled by age into subgroups of 18-55, 56-69 and 70-plus years, and roughly 160, 29 and 62 TCR-sequenced participants, respectively, were included in these subgroups. Study-wide findings and limitations: Participants were mostly white British and included more females than males, and it was suggested by the authors that clonal diversity may have been underestimated. Conclusions about previously exposed vaccinees are limited because only six or seven AZD1222 recipients were SARS-CoV-2 seropositive at baseline. Because no day 14 peak-response samples were available, the repertoires could be characterized only after the peak T cell response. The 56-69-year group was small, and its depth increase did not reach significance, likely because of low power. Epitopes outside the regions mutated in the B.1.351 and B.1.1.7 variants were reportedly recognized by nearly half of the unique spike-specific TCRs. After two AZD1222 doses, both the breadth and the depth of spike-specific TCRs were significantly higher than at day 0 and than in MenACWY recipients. The vaccine-associated CD4 TCRs covered the entire spike protein, and the dominant responses fell in regions 160-218 and 743-854.

The TCR sequence derives from an adult in good health. The material sequenced was peripheral blood, taken on day 0 of AZD1222 vaccination. Recombination connected TRBV5-1 to TRBJ2-7; 10 bases in the junction line up with TRBD1. The DNA sequence follows: TGCGCCAGCAGCATTGACGGGACAGGGGCCTACGAGCAGTACTTC. Its coded protein is CASSIDGTGAYEQYF.